The T cell receptor beta chain described here comes from a study of blood T cell repertoires in COVID-19. On the study more broadly: T cells, B-cell-depleted T cells, or PBMCs provided the cDNA or gDNA that served as material.

Per the study methods: Reference gene primers were amplified, and this amplification served to estimate nucleated cell counts. Libraries were prepared by immunoSEQ multiplex PCR; TCRdb keeps only in-frame clonotypes and omits some of them. V, J and clone size derive from that table, while D and trimming were established from the DNA sequence. This sample has about 180,000 clones, with 80% to 90% found just once. The CDR3 loop spans 16 amino acids. Between the trimmed V and J ends, which lost 3 bases and 5 bases, there was a span of 17 bases. Germline values: CDR1 KGHSH, CDR2 LQKENI. The V and J genes are TRBV18 and TRBJ2-1, with D possibly TRBD2 on 6 matching bases. The origin of this receptor is a man between 60 and 70 years old with acute or convalescent COVID-19. Sequencing input: peripheral blood. CDR3 sequence reads: CASSPLDLGSDNEQFF. In DNA, the CDR3 is TGTGCCAGCTCACCCCTCGACCTCGGGAGTGACAATGAGCAGTTCTTC.